Listed here are 31 T cell receptor beta chains from one sample, sequenced in a study of cytomegalovirus exposure and HLA in healthy donors. 13 Jbeta primers and 60 Vbeta primers were used for the PCR. The protocol was immunoSEQ multiplex PCR, while the TCRdb copy is restricted to in-frame clones and leaves out a portion. In the table there are 100,000 to 150,000 clones, roughly four fifths of which are singletons. Specimen: PBMCs. Source of these receptors: a woman aged 40 to 55 in good health and CMV-seropositive.

The chain couples TRBV19 to TRBJ2-1; TRBD1 might be the D (6 bases). Trimming stripped 5 bases from V and 2 bases from J, with 19 bases between. This CDR3 is 17 amino acids long. Per the germline V gene, CDR1 is LNHDA and CDR2 is SQIVND (reference sequence). The chain's CDR3 is CASSDPVGDTPYNEQFF. The CDR3 DNA reads TGTGCCAGTAGTGACCCAGTCGGGGACACCCCCTACAATGAGCAGTTCTTC.

V and J are TRBV19 and TRBJ2-7, with 8 bases fitting TRBD1. The CDR3 spans 15 residues. V lost 3 bases and J lost 5; bases outside the gene matches: 9. Germline V gives CDR1 LNHDA, CDR2 SQIVND (reference sequence). CDR3 residues: CASSIGRDRRDEQYF. As DNA, the CDR3 is TGTGCCAGTAGTATTGGCCGGGACAGGCGGGACGAGCAGTACTTC.

The chain is built from TRBV30 and TRBJ1-5; the D is unclear. The CDR3 consists of 13 residues. Germline V lookup: CDR1 GTSNPN, CDR2 SVGIG (reference sequence). Trimming shortened V by 0 bases and J by 6 bases, and 9 bases separated the two germline ends. CDR3 coding DNA: TGTGCCTGGAGTGTCTCGGGAAGTCAGCCCCAGCATTTT. This gives the protein CAWSVSGSQPQHF.

The DNA of the CDR3 is TGTGCCAGCCAGACAGTGGGGGCCTATGGCTACACCTTC. Amino acids: CASQTVGAYGYTF. The J gene is TRBJ1-2, the V gene TRBV19; D is perhaps TRBD1 (6 bases). This CDR3 region has 13 residues. Looked up from germline, CDR1 is LNHDA and CDR2 is SQIVND (reference sequence). V was shortened by 9 bases and J by 4 bases, with 15 bases between the two germline ends.

This clone was seen more than once but under ten times. At one end, the junction sequence differs from germline, possibly due to a read error. This chain uses TRBV6-1 with TRBJ1-2; D unresolved. Germline V gene sequence: CDR1 MNHNS, CDR2 SASEGT. The length of the CDR3 is 11 residues. CDR3 amino acids: CASSEARQDCF. The CDR3 coding sequence is TGTGCCAGCAGTGAAGCGCGTCAGGACTGCTTC.

The genes are TRBV5-6 and TRBJ1-1; no firm D call. CDR1 and CDR2 (germline): SGHDT, YYEEEE. This CDR3 is built from 16 residues. Trimming removed 3 bases at V and 0 bases at J, with 15 bases between. The CDR3: CASSSFLGGLNTEAFF. CDR3 coding DNA: TGTGCCAGCAGCTCCTTCCTTGGAGGGTTGAACACTGAAGCTTTCTTT.

The chain links TRBV9 to TRBJ1-2; perhaps TRBD1 as D (5 bases). Trimming removed 4 bases at V and 0 bases at J, with 16 bases between. Germline CDR1 and CDR2: SGDLS and YYNGEE. This CDR3 region has 16 residues. The CDR3 protein is CASSPTAGQPNYGYTF. CDR3 DNA sequence: TGTGCCAGCAGCCCCACGGCGGGGCAGCCTAACTATGGCTACACCTTC.

This chain uses TRBV2 with TRBJ1-6; TRBD1 is a possible D gene (5 bases). V lost 4 bases and J 5 bases, leaving 15 bases between the germline ends. This CDR3 contains 16 residues. Germline assignment: CDR1 SNHLY and CDR2 FYNNEI. The CDR3 bases are TGTGCCAGCAGTGGGGGGGGGAACCGCAATAATTCACCCCTCCACTTT. It yields the protein CASSGGGNRNNSPLHF.

The chain has TRBV7-3 and TRBJ1-1; D is unresolved. The CDR3 is 15 residues long. Germline V CDR1 and CDR2: SGHTA, FQGTGA. V was shortened by 5 bases and J by 0 bases, with 13 bases between the two germline ends. In DNA form, the CDR3 reads TGTGCCAGCAGCCCTGGGAGCGGTATGAACACTGAAGCTTTCTTT. Encoded protein: CASSPGSGMNTEAFF.

The chain couples TRBV7-8 to TRBJ2-7, with 9 bases aligning to TRBD1. The CDR3 spans 16 residues. Germline assignment: CDR1 SGHVS and CDR2 FQNEAQ. Unmatched junction bases numbered 15, after V lost 5 bases and J lost 7 bases. CDR3 bases: TGTGCCAGCAGCGTCACATACAGGGGGCGCCCTTTAGAGCAGTACTTC. Translation: CASSVTYRGRPLEQYF.

This chain joins TRBV19 and TRBJ1-2, with D maybe TRBD1 (6 bases). Trimming took off 7 bases at V and 2 bases at J, with 17 bases between the two ends. This CDR3 is built from 15 residues. In germline, CDR1 is LNHDA, CDR2 SQIVND (reference sequence). The CDR3 is CASKTPGGHNYGYTF. CDR3 DNA: TGTGCCAGTAAAACGCCCGGGGGGCACAACTATGGCTACACCTTC. The full variable domain, with the rest looked up from reference TRBV19 and TRBJ1-2, is DGGITQSPKYLFRKEGQNVTLSCEQNLNHDAMYWYRQDPGQGLRLIYYSQIVNDFQKGDIAEGYSVSREKKESFPLTVTSAQKNPTAFYLCASKTPGGHNYGYTFGSGTRLTVV.

V gene TRBV30 combines with J gene TRBJ1-6; D uncertain. The CDR3 is made up of 15 amino acids. The germline CDR1 and CDR2 sequences are GTSNPN and SVGIG (reference sequence). Trimming pared 2 bases from V and 7 bases from J, leaving 15 bases between. Written as DNA, the CDR3 is TGTGCCTGGAGTCCCATGGACTCAAGAAATTCACCCCTCCACTTT. As protein: CAWSPMDSRNSPLHF.

The chain uses TRBV6-5 and TRBJ2-2, with D maybe TRBD2 (5 bases). V was trimmed by 6 bases and J by 4 bases, leaving 6 bases between them. The CDR3 length is 12 residues. Germline V gives CDR1 MNHEY, CDR2 SVGAGI. DNA for the CDR3: TGTGCCAGCAGCCTAGCCACCGGGGAGCTGTTTTTT. This sequence encodes CASSLATGELFF.

V gene TRBV5-1 combines with J gene TRBJ2-3; 11 bases match TRBD2. The CDR3 sequence is 15 residues long. Germline trimming cut 4 bases from V and 5 bases from J; bases unmatched to any gene: 6. The germline V gene encodes CDR1 SGHRS and CDR2 YFSETQ. CDR3 protein: CASSPLAGGIDTQYF. DNA for the CDR3: TGCGCCAGCAGCCCTCTAGCGGGGGGTATAGATACGCAGTATTTT.

The chain couples TRBV5-4 to TRBJ1-1, with D unresolved. In germline, CDR1 is SGHNT, CDR2 YYREEE (reference sequence). The V end was cut by 2 bases, the J end by 0 bases, with 2 bases between. CDR3 length: 12 residues. CDR3 nucleotides: TGTGCCAGCAGCTTCATGAACACTGAAGCTTTCTTT. The encoded protein is CASSFMNTEAFF.

The J gene is TRBJ2-5, the V gene TRBV5-4; D is possibly TRBD2 (6 bases). The germline CDR1 and CDR2 sequences are SGHNT and YYREEE (reference sequence). CDR3 length: 13 residues. Trimming cost V 4 bases and J 5 bases, with 12 bases left between them. The CDR3 protein is CASSPAGGETQYF. The CDR3 nucleotides are TGTGCCAGCAGCCCGGCCGGAGGGGAGACCCAGTACTTC.

CDR3 region: CASIPRTGGYTEAFF. CDR3 DNA sequence: TGTGCCAGTATCCCTAGGACAGGTGGATACACTGAAGCTTTCTTT. V is TRBV19 and J is TRBJ1-1, with 7 nucleotides matching TRBD1. This CDR3 has 15 residues. Germline assignment: CDR1 LNHDA and CDR2 SQIVND (reference sequence). Losses at the gene ends were 7 bases for V and 3 bases for J; bases not matched to a gene: 11.

The gene calls are TRBV7-3 and TRBJ1-2; D is uncertain. CDR3 length: 16 amino acids. Trimming removed 5 bases from V and 4 bases from J, with 20 bases in between. Germline CDR1 SGHTA, CDR2 FQGTGA. CDR3 protein: CASSLDQAGLGYGYTF. Written as DNA, the CDR3 is TGTGCCAGCAGCCTGGATCAGGCTGGACTGGGCTATGGCTACACCTTC.

This chain connects TRBV25-1 to TRBJ2-7, with 9 nucleotides matching TRBD1. CDR3 length equals 16 residues. Trimming at V came to 3 bases and at J to 4 bases, leaving 10 bases not matched to a gene. The V gene's germline CDR1 is MGHDK and CDR2 SYGVNS. The CDR3 loop is CASSDRDRVRRYEQYF. The CDR3 DNA is TGTGCCAGCAGTGACCGGGACAGGGTACGAAGGTACGAGCAGTACTTC.

The V call is TRBV5-1, the J call TRBJ2-7; 8 bases align to TRBD1. The CDR3 sequence is 15 residues long. With 0 bases clipped from V and 2 bases from J, the junction kept 4 bases outside the gene matches. CDR1 and CDR2 from the germline V gene are SGHRS and YFSETQ. The CDR3 DNA sequence: TGCGCCAGCAGCTTGGCCGCAGGGGGCGCCTACGAGCAGTACTTC. This sequence encodes CASSLAAGGAYEQYF.

V and J are TRBV7-9 and TRBJ2-1; a possible D gene is TRBD1 (6 bases). Germline V lookup: CDR1 SEHNR, CDR2 FQNEAQ (reference sequence). The length of the CDR3 is 14 residues. The germline V and J ends were trimmed by 1 base and 4 bases, with 8 bases remaining between them. In DNA form, the CDR3 reads TGTGCCAGCAGCTTAGGACAGGAGTACAATGAGCAGTTCTTC. Its protein is CASSLGQEYNEQFF.

This chain uses TRBV10-2 with TRBJ2-3, with TRBD2 matching 9 bases. Per germline, CDR1 WSHSY and CDR2 SAAADI. The CDR3 sequence is 15 residues long. J gave up 2 bases and V 6 bases, and 6 bases lay outside the gene matches. The CDR3 is CASRGLAGHTDTQYF. In nucleotides, the CDR3 is TGCGCCAGCAGGGGGCTAGCGGGGCACACAGATACGCAGTATTTT.

The gene calls are TRBV7-9 and TRBJ2-3; D is perhaps TRBD1 (7 bases). Trimming shortened V by 1 base and J by 6 bases, and 17 bases separated the two germline ends. In germline, CDR1 is SEHNR, CDR2 FQNEAQ (reference sequence). The CDR3 runs 16 residues. CDR3 loop: CASSLVGGGVIDTQYF. CDR3 sequence (DNA): TGTGCCAGCAGCTTAGTTGGAGGGGGCGTTATCGATACGCAGTATTTT.

This clone has just a few counts. V is TRBV5-8 and J is TRBJ2-5, with D perhaps matching TRBD2 (6 bases). Trimming took 0 bases from V and 5 from J, leaving 11 bases between them. Germline values: CDR1 SGHTS, CDR2 YDEGEE. The CDR3 runs 14 residues. Here the CDR3 DNA reads TGTGCCAGCAGCTTGGGCGGGATCGGGGAGACCCAGTACTTC. This translates into CASSLGGIGETQYF.

The rearrangement links TRBV5-6 to TRBJ1-2, with 7 bases that match TRBD1. There are 13 residues in the CDR3. V lost 3 bases to trimming and J lost 8 bases; unmatched junction nucleotides: 7. Germline lookup yields CDR1 SGHDT and CDR2 YYEEEE. The CDR3 nucleotides read TGTGCCAGCAGCTGGACAGGCCGGGAAGGCTACACCTTC. This sequence encodes CASSWTGREGYTF. Together with reference TRBV5-6 and TRBJ1-2, the CDR3 gives the full variable domain: DAGVTQSPTHLIKTRGQQVTLRCSPKSGHDTVSWYQQALGQGPQFIFQYYEEEERQRGNFPDRFSGHQFPNYSSELNVNALLLGDSALYLCASSWTGREGYTFGSGTRLTVV.

CDR3 residues: CASRGRGSDGELFF. The CDR3 coding sequence is TGTGCCAGCAGAGGACGGGGTTCGGACGGGGAGCTGTTTTTT. The chain recombines TRBV27 with TRBJ2-2; tentative D call: TRBD2 (5 bases). The CDR3 totals 14 residues. In germline, CDR1 is MNHEY, CDR2 SMNVEV (reference sequence). V lost 6 bases and J 7 bases, leaving 15 bases between the germline ends.

The rearrangement joins TRBV30 to TRBJ2-7, with TRBD2 matching 13 bases. Germline CDR1 is GTSNPN and CDR2 is SVGIG (reference sequence). V shed 8 bases and J 2 bases; nucleotides not matched to a gene: 6. The CDR3 runs to 14 residues. The CDR3 is CAVNGLAGAYEQYF. CDR3 coding DNA: TGTGCCGTAAACGGACTAGCGGGGGCCTACGAGCAGTACTTC.

The chain has TRBV9 and TRBJ2-6; 7 bases map to TRBD2. CDR3 length: 17 amino acids. CDR1 and CDR2 from the germline V gene are SGDLS and YYNGEE. The junction had 4 bases not matched to a gene; V was cut back by 0 bases and J by 1 base. CDR3 region: CASSVGGRGSGANVLTF. In nucleotides, the CDR3 is TGTGCCAGCAGCGTAGGAGGGAGGGGATCTGGGGCCAACGTCCTGACTTTC.

This chain uses TRBV5-1 with TRBJ2-3, with 7 bases that match TRBD2. With V trimmed by 4 bases and J by 0 bases, 8 bases remained unmatched. Germline V lookup: CDR1 SGHRS, CDR2 YFSETQ. The CDR3 contains 16 residues. DNA of the CDR3: TGCGCCAGCAGCGACCTCATAGCGGGTAGCACAGATACGCAGTATTTT. It encodes CASSDLIAGSTDTQYF.

The genes are TRBV6-1 and TRBJ1-5; 7 bases fit TRBD1. Germline V lookup: CDR1 MNHNS, CDR2 SASEGT. Trimming removed 10 bases from V and 3 bases from J; junction bases left unmatched: 12. The CDR3 totals 15 residues. The CDR3 loop reads CATKGQPYNNQPQHF. The CDR3 nucleotides are TGTGCCACCAAGGGACAGCCATATAACAATCAGCCCCAGCATTTT.

This clone was recorded only once. CDR3 bases: TGTGCCAGCAGTTTGCTCGGGAGGGGTACCTACGAGCAGTACTTC. This gives the protein CASSLLGRGTYEQYF. The chain carries TRBV27 and TRBJ2-7, with 8 bases identical to TRBD2. The V and J ends lost 3 bases and 2 bases, in that order; junction bases with no gene match: 6. The CDR3 is 15 residues long. The V gene's germline CDR1 is MNHEY and CDR2 SMNVEV (reference sequence).